One sample yielded the 7 T cell receptor beta chains listed below, sequenced in a study of blood T cell repertoires in COVID-19. Generated by immunoSEQ multiplex PCR, the TCRdb table keeps only in-frame clones and is missing some. The sample yields 250,000 to 350,000 clones, roughly 90% seen once. Input material: PBMCs or T cells enriched from blood (not recorded which). The source is a woman aged 25 to 39 who had recovered from COVID-19.

Written as DNA, the CDR3 is TGTGCCAGCAGCTTACCAACAGGGGGCGCAGATACGCAGTATTTT. Translated, it gives CASSLPTGGADTQYF. The rearrangement joins TRBV5-4 to TRBJ2-3; 9 bases match TRBD1. The CDR3 runs 15 residues. Germline CDR1 SGHNT, CDR2 YYREEE (reference sequence). With 2 bases clipped from V and 4 bases from J, the junction kept 5 bases outside the gene matches.

The chain links TRBV9 to TRBJ2-2, with TRBD1 identical over 9 bases. Germline V gene lookup returns CDR1 SGDLS and CDR2 YYNGEE. The CDR3 is 16 amino acids. V dropped 0 bases and J dropped 3; count of bases not matched to a gene: 3. DNA for the CDR3: TGTGCCAGCAGCGTAGCGCGGACAGGGGACACCGGGGAGCTGTTTTTT. It is translated as CASSVARTGDTGELFF.

V usage is TRBV29-1 and J usage is TRBJ2-5; no clear D. Germline values: CDR1 SQVTM, CDR2 ANQGSEA. The CDR3 spans 12 residues. V lost 3 bases and J 4 bases, leaving 9 bases between the germline ends. The CDR3 region has the DNA TGCAGCGTTGAGCGGTTCCCAGAGACCCAGTACTTC. Protein product: CSVERFPETQYF.

The chain recombines TRBV9 with TRBJ1-2, with a weak D call TRBD1 (6 bases). Per germline, CDR1 SGDLS and CDR2 YYNGEE. Trimming removed 6 bases at V and 6 bases at J, with 24 bases between. The CDR3 is 16 amino acids. CDR3 region: CASTRPGITGIDGYTF. The CDR3 DNA reads TGTGCCAGCACCCGTCCGGGGATAACAGGGATTGATGGCTACACCTTC.

The rearrangement uses TRBV12-1 and TRBJ2-3; the table's TRBD2 call for D was not verified on the DNA. TRBV12-1 is a pseudogene. The CDR3 consists of 17 residues. CDR3 DNA sequence: TGTGCCAGCAGCTTGCCCTCCGGGACTAGCGGCACAGATACGCAGTATTTT. Protein: CASSLPSGTSGTDTQYF.

This clone was found a few times. The CDR3 spells CATSLPGLAPSGANVLTF. The CDR3 nucleotides are TGTGCCACCAGCTTACCGGGACTAGCTCCCTCTGGGGCCAACGTCCTGACTTTC. The rearrangement links TRBV15 to TRBJ2-6; 9 bases are a match to TRBD2. The CDR3 has 18 amino acids. Per germline, CDR1 LNHNV and CDR2 YYDKDF (reference sequence). The junction had 8 bases not matched to a gene; V was cut back by 5 bases and J by 0 bases.

This chain uses TRBV7-2 with TRBJ2-2, with 7 bases fitting TRBD1. Germline V lookup: CDR1 SGHTA, CDR2 FQGNSA. Unmatched junction bases numbered 6, after V lost 3 bases and J lost 5 bases. The CDR3 has 15 amino acids. In nucleotides, the CDR3 is TGTGCCAGCAGCTTGGCAGGGGGTTTGACCGGGGAGCTGTTTTTT. Its translation: CASSLAGGLTGELFF.